The clone carrying this T cell receptor beta chain was observed a single time. What it binds is unknown. This entry belongs to a study of shared clonotypes between healthy human individuals. General observations from the study: A generally larger estimated richness was seen in naive subsets than in memory subsets.

Germline CDR1 reads SQVTM; CDR2 reads ANQGSEA. Germline trimming cut 7 bases from V and 3 bases from J; bases unmatched to any gene: 14. This CDR3 comprises 15 residues. Here immunoSEQ multiplex PCR was the method, and the copy in TCRdb shows in-frame clones only, minus some. The data contain roughly 660,000 clones, about nine tenths of them singletons. This sequence joins TRBV29-1 and TRBJ2-5; 7 bases align to TRBD2. Input material: memory CD8+ T cells from PBMCs. Subset meaning: CD45RO+ cells pooled with CCR7-negative TemRA cells. This clonotype originated in a man between 18 and 29 years old in good health. Some clones in this sample may be carry-over from other donors' samples. As DNA, the CDR3 is TGCAGCGCCGGTATTGTGGGGGGGTTGAAAGAGACCCAGTACTTC. It encodes CSAGIVGGLKETQYF.